The following is a T cell receptor beta chain sequence with its context. This entry is derived from a study of blood T cell repertoires in COVID-19. Background on the study: Sites in the United States, Italy and Spain provided acute and convalescent COVID-19 samples. T cells, B-cell-depleted T cells, or PBMCs supplied cDNA or gDNA.

V was cut by 6 bases and J by 1 base, with 12 bases left in between. This CDR3 has 14 amino acids. Germline assignment: CDR1 MNHEY and CDR2 SVGAGI. In the source study's methods: Amplifying reference gene primers gave estimates of nucleated cell counts. The data were produced by immunoSEQ multiplex PCR, yet TCRdb's version contains in-frame clones alone and is incomplete. V, J and clone size reflect that table, while D and trimming were determined from the DNA. The data show over 60,000 clones, roughly 92% seen once. The gene calls are TRBV6-5 and TRBJ1-2; a possible D gene is TRBD1 (6 bases). The material sequenced was peripheral blood. This sequence was found in a human donor in a cohort sampled during active COVID-19. The CDR3 nucleotides read TGTGCCAGCAGGGTGACAGGCTTTAACTATGGCTACACCTTC. This gives the protein CASRVTGFNYGYTF.